The rows below give T cell receptor beta chains drawn from one sample of a study of T cells in Graves' hyperthyroidism and ophthalmopathy. From the multiplex PCR reads, TCRdb called clonotypes with MiXCR, one entry per CDR3 protein. The table has more than 500,000 distinct CDR3 sequences, 35% to 55% seen once. Material: peripheral blood or thyroid tissue (not recorded which). Source of these receptors: an adult woman with Graves' disease, either hyperthyroidism or ophthalmopathy (not recorded which). Each CDR3 is given with its conserved first and last residue. D genes are given only for firm matches. Clone size is shown for a subset of rows, as once, few, many or a class of expanded clone.

cdr3_nt	cdr3_aa	v_call	j_call	d_call	clone_size
TGTGCCAGCAGTGCGAGACAGAGGTCATCCCACGAGCAGTACTTC	CASSARQRSSHEQYF	TRBV25-1	TRBJ2-7	-	-
TGTGCCAGCAGTTTAGTGACAGCCTATGGCTACACCTTC	CASSLVTAYGYTF	TRBV28	TRBJ1-2	-	-
TGCAGTGCTAGTTTGTGGGGGGCGCGTGAAAAACTGTTTTTT	CSASLWGAREKLFF	TRBV20-1	TRBJ1-4	-	-
TGTGCCAGCAGTGATACGGGCCCCGGGGAGCTGTTTTTT	CASSDTGPGELFF	TRBV2	TRBJ2-2	-	many
TGTGCCAGCAGCTTAAACCAGGGCCCGAGGAGCTCCTACAATGAGCAGTTCTTC	CASSLNQGPRSSYNEQFF	TRBV7-3	TRBJ2-1	-	-
TGCAGTGCTCCCCTTCAGGGGGCCAACGTCCTGACTTTC	CSAPLQGANVLTF	TRBV20-1	TRBJ2-6	-	few
TGCGCCAGCAGCTTGAGGTCTCAGGGCCGCGATTCACCCCTCCACTTT	CASSLRSQGRDSPLHF	TRBV5-1	TRBJ1-6	-	many
TGCAGTGCTAGAGATCTGAACAAGCATTTT	CSARDLNKHF	TRBV20-1	TRBJ1-5	-	-
TGTGCCTGGAGCGGGAGGGCTCGGATTTCTGAAGCTTTCTTT	CAWSGRARISEAFF	TRBV30	TRBJ1-1	-	-
TGCGCCAGCAGCTACGAATGGGGGGTTACCACTGAAGCTTTCTTT	CASSYEWGVTTEAFF	TRBV5-1	TRBJ1-1	-	many
TGCAGTGCTAGAGCGGGGACGCATGGCTACACCTTC	CSARAGTHGYTF	TRBV20-1	TRBJ1-2	-	-
TGTGCCAGCAGCCCCACGGGACTAGGGGAGGACGAGCAGTACTTC	CASSPTGLGEDEQYF	TRBV13	TRBJ2-7	TRBD2	many
TGTGCCAGCAGCTTTACGAGAGGCTACACCTTC	CASSFTRGYTF	TRBV7-2	TRBJ1-2	-	-
TGTGCAATAACCCCCAGCCTGAACACCGGGGAGCTGTTTTTT	CAITPSLNTGELFF	TRBV2	TRBJ2-2	-	many
TGTGCCAGCAGTCGGACCCTGCGGACTGAAGCTTTCTTT	CASSRTLRTEAFF	TRBV12-3/TRBV12-4	TRBJ1-1	-	many
TGCAGCGTTGATACTGGTGTGCTAGCGGGAGATACCAATGAGCAGTTCTTC	CSVDTGVLAGDTNEQFF	TRBV29-1	TRBJ2-1	TRBD2	-
TGTGCCACCAGCGAGGGGTTCGAGACCCAGTACTTC	CATSEGFETQYF	TRBV24-1	TRBJ2-5	-	many
TGTGCCAGTAGTATGCAGGGAGTTGGCTACACCTTC	CASSMQGVGYTF	TRBV19	TRBJ1-2	-	-
TGTGCCAGCAACTACAGGTTCCAAGAGACCCAGTACTTC	CASNYRFQETQYF	TRBV11-2	TRBJ2-5	-	-
TGCAGCGTTGCCGGCGGGGCGCTGAAAACTGAAGCTTTCTTT	CSVAGGALKTEAFF	TRBV29-1	TRBJ1-1	-	-
TGTGCCAGCAGCTTAGCCGGGCTAGCTAACAACTACGAGCAGTACTTC	CASSLAGLANNYEQYF	TRBV7-2	TRBJ2-7	-	many
TGCAGCGGAGGGGGAAGAGGTGGCTACACCTTC	CSGGGRGGYTF	TRBV29-1	TRBJ1-2	-	-
TGCGCCAGCAGCCTCTCCCTGACTAGCGGGAGGCTGAAGACCCAGTACTTC	CASSLSLTSGRLKTQYF	TRBV5-1	TRBJ2-5	TRBD2	-
TGTGCCAGCAGCTTATCCACCGGGACAGCACTCTACGAGCAGTACTTC	CASSLSTGTALYEQYF	TRBV6-1	TRBJ2-7	TRBD1	many
TGTGCCAGCAGCTTATGGGACAATCAGCCCATATATTTT	CASSLWDNQPIYF	TRBV7-2	TRBJ1-3	-	-
TGCAGTGCCGAGCCGGCCGGGACTAGCGGTTCCTACGAGCAGTACTTC	CSAEPAGTSGSYEQYF	TRBV20-1	TRBJ2-7	TRBD2	-
TGTGCCACCAGCAGAGGCAGGGGCCAACACCTCTACGAGCAGTACTTC	CATSRGRGQHLYEQYF	TRBV15	TRBJ2-7	-	-
TGTGCCAGCAGCGGAAGCGGTGGTATGGGAGAGACCCAGTACTTC	CASSGSGGMGETQYF	TRBV9	TRBJ2-5	-	-
TGCAGCGTTGTAATCATCGGGGCTAGGAAGTTCGTTATAGAGACCCAGTACTTC	CSVVIIGARKFVIETQYF	TRBV29-1	TRBJ2-5	-	-
TGCAGCGTTCTGGACCAGAGCAATCAGCCCCAGCATTTT	CSVLDQSNQPQHF	TRBV29-1	TRBJ1-5	-	-
TGTGCCAGCAGCCCGCGAGTCTGGGACACTGGAAACACCATATATTTT	CASSPRVWDTGNTIYF	TRBV9	TRBJ1-3	-	-
TGTGCCAGCAGCCCATCTGACAGGGACGACCGCAGCTACACCTTC	CASSPSDRDDRSYTF	TRBV7-9	TRBJ1-2	TRBD1	-
TGTGCCAGCAGCTTAGAACCCTGGGGCGGCGGCTACACCTTC	CASSLEPWGGGYTF	TRBV7-8	TRBJ1-2	-	-
TGTGCCAGCAGCCTAAATCACAATCCCACAGATACGCAGTATTTT	CASSLNHNPTDTQYF	TRBV11-1	TRBJ2-3	-	many
TGTGCCAGCAGTAAGAGATCGGATTCACCCCTCCACTTT	CASSKRSDSPLHF	TRBV12-3/TRBV12-4	TRBJ1-6	-	many
TGCGCCAGCAGTCCTTGGGTACGGGGCTACTACGAGCAGTACTTC	CASSPWVRGYYEQYF	TRBV10-2	TRBJ2-7	-	many
TGTGCCAGCAGCTCGTGGACAGGAGGGCGCGATCAGCCCCAGCATTTT	CASSSWTGGRDQPQHF	TRBV7-9	TRBJ1-5	TRBD1	many
TGCGCCAGCAGCTTGGTATTGTCTGGGACAGATACTGAAGCTTTCTTT	CASSLVLSGTDTEAFF	TRBV5-1	TRBJ1-1	TRBD1	many